These 20 T cell receptor beta chains share one sample of origin, sequenced in a study of T cells in Graves' hyperthyroidism and ophthalmopathy. Researchers amplified the TCR beta CDR3 regions from RNA transcripts. During a first-round RT-PCR of the TCR CDR3, the HTBI primer set was used. In TCRdb, the multiplex PCR reads were re-called with MiXCR into one record per CDR3 protein. Of some 500,000 distinct CDR3 sequences in the sample, 14% were seen once. The source material was blood. Every receptor here comes from a woman aged 18-29 years with Graves' hyperthyroidism.

This clonotype was picked up many times. The chain is built from TRBV20-1 and TRBJ2-2; 7 bases fit TRBD2. The CDR3 sequence is 17 residues long. CDR1 is DFQATT and CDR2 is SNEGSKA in the germline V gene (reference sequence). J lost 2 bases, V lost 0 bases, and 9 bases had no gene match. DNA for the CDR3: TGCAGTGCTAGAGATCAGGGCGCTAGCGGCAACACCGGGGAGCTGTTTTTT. The encoded protein is CSARDQGASGNTGELFF.

The chain employs TRBV3-1 and TRBJ2-3; 11 positions match TRBD2. The CDR3 runs 17 residues. Germline-derived CDR1 and CDR2 are LGHDT and YNNKEL (reference sequence). V trimming: 1 base; J trimming: 2 bases; junction bases outside the gene matches: 5. The CDR3 loop is CASSQGRLAGSTDTQYF. In nucleotides, the CDR3 is TGTGCCAGCAGCCAAGGCCGACTAGCGGGATCCACAGATACGCAGTATTTT.

This clonotype has at least ten counts. The chain combines TRBV30 with TRBJ1-2; D might be TRBD1 (5 bases). The CDR3 extends over 11 amino acids. Germline CDR1 GTSNPN, CDR2 SVGIG (reference sequence). This CDR3 is CATDTNYGYTF. The CDR3 nucleotides read TGTGCGACGGACACGAACTATGGCTACACCTTC.

This clonotype showed up just a few times. V is TRBV19 and J is TRBJ1-1; maybe TRBD1 (6 bases). From germline, CDR1 is LNHDA and CDR2 SQIVND (reference sequence). The V end was cut by 4 bases, the J end by 4 bases, with 16 bases between. CDR3 length equals 15 residues. The CDR3 coding sequence is TGTGCCAGTAGTACCAGGCAGGGGCCGGGCACTGAAGCTTTCTTT. Residues: CASSTRQGPGTEAFF.

This clonotype was detected ten times or more. The J gene is TRBJ2-1, the V gene TRBV19; weak D call: TRBD1 (6 bases). The germline V and J ends were trimmed by 6 bases and 2 bases, with 14 bases remaining between them. There are 15 residues in the CDR3. Per the germline V gene, CDR1 is LNHDA and CDR2 is SQIVND (reference sequence). The CDR3 spells CASRTTGLTYNEQFF. CDR3 coding DNA: TGTGCCAGTAGGACAACAGGGTTAACCTACAATGAGCAGTTCTTC.

This clonotype was detected many times. The V gene is TRBV20-1, the J gene TRBJ2-3; TRBD2 might be the D (5 bases). CDR1 is DFQATT and CDR2 is SNEGSKA in the germline V gene (reference sequence). V was cut by 3 bases and J by 6 bases, with 10 bases left in between. The CDR3 has 12 residues. The CDR3, as DNA: TGCAGTGCTAGTGTACGAGGGGATACGCAGTATTTT. This translates into CSASVRGDTQYF.

V gene TRBV6-1 combines with J gene TRBJ1-1; perhaps TRBD1 as D (6 bases). V dropped 6 bases and J dropped 5 bases, with 28 bases sitting between them. CDR3 length: 18 amino acids. Per germline, CDR1 MNHNS and CDR2 SASEGT. DNA of the CDR3: TGTGCCAGCAGCCAATCCTCCCGGGACACCTACATGAGGACTGAAGCTTTCTTT. Amino acid sequence: CASSQSSRDTYMRTEAFF.

Ten or more counts support this clonotype. The chain joins TRBV20-1 to TRBJ2-1, with 8 nucleotides matching TRBD2. V lost 6 bases and J lost 7; bases outside the gene matches: 8. This CDR3 contains 13 residues. Germline CDR1 is DFQATT and CDR2 is SNEGSKA (reference sequence). CDR3 sequence: CSAPSGSWNEQFF. The CDR3 coding sequence is TGCAGTGCCCCAAGCGGGAGTTGGAATGAGCAGTTCTTC.

This clonotype was counted ten times or more. The chain employs TRBV12-3 or TRBV12-4 and TRBJ2-7; 9 bases are a match to TRBD1. The J segment lost 5 bases and the V segment lost 3 bases, leaving 5 bases of the junction unmatched. The CDR3 spans 14 residues. The CDR3 here is CASSFSGQGDEQYF. CDR3 sequence (DNA): TGTGCCAGCAGTTTTTCGGGACAGGGTGACGAGCAGTACTTC.

This clonotype has a count of ten or more. The chain links TRBV28 to TRBJ2-1; TRBD1 agrees at 7 bases. CDR3 length: 14 residues. Germline V gives CDR1 MDHEN, CDR2 SYDVKM. Trimming cost V 4 bases and J 3 bases; bases outside gene matches: 3. The CDR3 region has the DNA TGTGCCAGCAGTTACCGGGACAGCTACAATGAGCAGTTCTTC. It yields the protein CASSYRDSYNEQFF.

This clonotype was observed at least ten times. This chain joins TRBV10-3 and TRBJ1-6; D is unclear. This CDR3 is 13 amino acids long. Germline V lookup: CDR1 ENHRY, CDR2 SYGVKD. V lost 0 bases and J lost 8, with 5 bases in between. The chain's CDR3 is CAISESRDSPLHF. For the CDR3, the DNA is TGTGCCATCAGTGAGTCGCGGGATTCACCCCTCCACTTT.

CDR3 region: CASSVVGGVDEQFF. DNA for the CDR3: TGTGCCAGCAGCGTCGTAGGGGGGGTAGATGAGCAGTTCTTC. The chain links TRBV7-3 to TRBJ2-1; tentatively, D is TRBD2 (7 bases). The CDR3 spans 14 residues. Germline-derived CDR1 and CDR2 are SGHTA and FQGTGA. Trimming left V 5 bases short and J 8 bases short, with 16 bases between.

The chain uses TRBV27 and TRBJ2-3; TRBD1 matches 7 bases. The V and J ends lost 3 bases and 2 bases, in that order; junction bases with no gene match: 5. CDR1 MNHEY and CDR2 SMNVEV come from the germline V gene (reference sequence). The CDR3 has 15 amino acids. The CDR3 bases are TGTGCCAGCAGTTTGAGGGACAGACCCACAGATACGCAGTATTTT. Protein product: CASSLRDRPTDTQYF.

This clonotype was counted a few times. A much larger clone lies a single base off, so this may be a read error. The chain links TRBV27 to TRBJ1-2; 9 positions agree with TRBD1. The germline CDR1 and CDR2 sequences are MNHEY and SMNVEV (reference sequence). The CDR3 length is 15 residues. CDR3 sequence reads: CVSSLTGGTNYGYTF. As DNA, the CDR3 is TGTGTCAGCAGTTTGACAGGGGGGACTAACTATGGCTACACCTTC.

The V call is TRBV19, the J call TRBJ1-2, with D perhaps TRBD1 (5 bases). The CDR3 has 14 residues. Trimming removed 5 bases at V and 3 bases at J, with 13 bases between. The germline V gene has CDR1 LNHDA and CDR2 SQIVND (reference sequence). This CDR3 reads CASSPSGLDYGYTF. DNA of the CDR3: TGTGCCAGTAGTCCCTCAGGGCTAGACTATGGCTACACCTTC.

This clonotype showed up many times. The V and J genes are TRBV20-1 and TRBJ2-1, with TRBD2 matching over 12 bases. The CDR3 covers 14 residues. The germline V gene encodes CDR1 DFQATT and CDR2 SNEGSKA (reference sequence). Losses at the gene ends were 6 bases for V and 7 bases for J; bases not matched to a gene: 7. CDR3 region: CSAKTSGSPNEQFF. In DNA, the CDR3 is TGCAGTGCGAAGACTAGCGGGAGCCCAAATGAGCAGTTCTTC.

This clonotype came up many times. V usage is TRBV6-6 and J usage is TRBJ1-5; perhaps TRBD1 as D (5 bases). This CDR3 comprises 17 residues. V was cut by 0 bases and J by 3 bases, with 15 bases left in between. CDR1 and CDR2 from the germline V gene are MNHNY and SVGAGI (reference sequence). CDR3 loop: CASSYSIPQGSNQPQHF. In DNA form, the CDR3 reads TGTGCCAGCAGTTACTCGATCCCCCAGGGCTCCAATCAGCCCCAGCATTTT.

Comment on this clonotype: This sequence may be a read error, since a much larger clone differs from it by one base. This is likely a read error, given that the CDR3 carries no conserved phenylalanine or tryptophan at its end. V usage is TRBV7-6 and J usage is TRBJ1-2; D remains ambiguous. CDR1 SGHVS and CDR2 FNYEAQ come from the germline V gene. The CDR3 covers 13 residues. Trimming pared 4 bases from V and 3 bases from J, leaving 9 bases between. The CDR3 sequence: CASSSGSYYGYTL. The DNA for the CDR3 is TGTGCCAGCAGCTCGGGCAGCTACTATGGCTACACCCTC.

The J gene is TRBJ2-1, the V gene TRBV20-1, with 9 bases that match TRBD2. The V segment lost 3 bases and the J segment 3 bases; nucleotides outside the gene matches: 12. The CDR3 has 17 amino acids. Germline loops: CDR1 DFQATT, CDR2 SNEGSKA (reference sequence). This CDR3 reads CSASTEAGGPVYNEQFF. Here the CDR3 DNA reads TGCAGTGCTAGTACTGAGGCGGGAGGGCCGGTCTACAATGAGCAGTTCTTC.

This clonotype was counted ten times or more. The chain employs TRBV19 and TRBJ1-1; D is unresolved. Germline assignment: CDR1 LNHDA and CDR2 SQIVND (reference sequence). CDR3 length equals 18 residues. Trimming removed 0 bases at V and 0 bases at J, with 17 bases between. The CDR3: CASSIDRGQPEMNTEAFF. CDR3 coding DNA: TGTGCCAGTAGTATAGATCGCGGTCAACCCGAAATGAACACTGAAGCTTTCTTT.